What follows are 15 T cell receptor beta chains derived from one specimen sequenced in a study of blood T cells in healthy people across ages. A J-beta primer mix and a sample-barcoded 5' primer were used in a second PCR of roughly 6 to 11 cycles. Each CDR3 protein is one row after TCRdb ran MiXCR on the 5' RACE reads. The sample contains roughly 500,000 distinct CDR3 sequences, 27% of which appear only once. The sample consisted of blood. These receptors were taken from a woman aged 70 to 79 in good health.

V gene TRBV20-1 combines with J gene TRBJ2-5; 7 nucleotides match TRBD2. The CDR3 contains 13 residues. Germline loops: CDR1 DFQATT, CDR2 SNEGSKA (reference sequence). V lost 3 bases, J lost 3 bases, and 4 bases stayed unmatched. CDR3: CSASTGGEETQYF. CDR3 in DNA: TGCAGTGCTAGCACGGGGGGTGAAGAGACCCAGTACTTC.

This chain joins TRBV20-1 and TRBJ2-3; 11 positions agree with TRBD2. V lost 3 bases to trimming and J lost 6 bases; unmatched junction nucleotides: 5. This CDR3 contains 14 residues. In germline, CDR1 is DFQATT, CDR2 SNEGSKA (reference sequence). Here the CDR3 reads CSARAIAGGDTQYF. In DNA, the CDR3 is TGCAGTGCTAGGGCTATAGCGGGGGGGGATACGCAGTATTTT.

This clonotype was detected only a few times. The V gene is TRBV11-3, the J gene TRBJ1-6; a possible D gene is TRBD1 (5 bases). This CDR3 region has 13 residues. The germline V and J ends were trimmed by 3 bases and 8 bases, with 8 bases remaining between them. CDR1 is SGHNT and CDR2 is YENEEA in the germline V gene. The CDR3 here is CASSLDKYSPLHF. The DNA for the CDR3 is TGTGCCAGCAGCTTGGACAAGTATTCACCCCTCCACTTT.

This clonotype appeared a few times. The chain uses TRBV12-3 or TRBV12-4 and TRBJ1-1; possible D gene TRBD1, 5 bases. The CDR3 runs to 12 residues. The V end lost 3 bases, the J end lost 8 bases, and 10 bases lay between the germline ends. Written as DNA, the CDR3 is TGTGCCAGCAGTTTCTCAGGGATCGAAGCTTTCTTT. Its protein is CASSFSGIEAFF.

This clonotype was detected ten times or more. The CDR3 DNA is TGCAGCGTTGACTTTCAGGGATCCTACGGCTACACCTTC. This encodes CSVDFQGSYGYTF. V and J are TRBV29-1 and TRBJ1-2; perhaps TRBD1 as D (5 bases). The CDR3 spans 13 residues. The V and J ends lost 3 bases and 8 bases respectively, with 16 bases between them. Per the germline V gene, CDR1 is SQVTM and CDR2 is ANQGSEA.

The rearrangement links TRBV7-2 to TRBJ2-1; D may be TRBD2 (5 bases). From germline, CDR1 is SGHTA and CDR2 FQGNSA. V lost 2 bases, J lost 9 bases, and 14 bases lay in between. The CDR3 extends over 14 amino acids. The CDR3 protein is CASSLSIGEGEQFF. CDR3 nucleotide sequence: TGTGCCAGCAGCTTAAGTATCGGGGAAGGTGAGCAGTTCTTC. Complete variable domain (other parts from reference TRBV7-2 and TRBJ2-1): GAGVSQSPSNKVTEKGKDVELRCDPISGHTALYWYRQSLGQGLEFLIYFQGNSAPDKSGLPSDRFSAERTGGSVSTLTIQRTQQEDSAVYLCASSLSIGEGEQFFGPGTRLTVL.

J is TRBJ1-1 and V is TRBV20-1; 10 bases align to TRBD1. V was clipped by 5 bases and J by 5 bases; unmatched bases: 8. This CDR3 spans 14 amino acids. In germline, CDR1 is DFQATT, CDR2 SNEGSKA (reference sequence). CDR3 loop: CSAPNRQGATEAFF. CDR3 coding DNA: TGCAGTGCTCCCAACCGACAGGGGGCAACTGAAGCTTTCTTT.

A few counts support this clonotype. This chain connects TRBV12-3 or TRBV12-4 to TRBJ1-4, with D perhaps matching TRBD1 (5 bases). The CDR3 loop spans 15 amino acids. Deletions cut 4 bases from V and 8 bases from J, with 17 bases between. The CDR3 spells CASSSWDDEGEKLFF. CDR3 DNA sequence: TGTGCCAGCAGTTCCTGGGACGACGAAGGAGAAAAACTGTTTTTT.

The table lists this clonotype with a few counts. J is TRBJ1-5 and V is TRBV7-9; TRBD1 matches at 7 bases. Germline V gives CDR1 SEHNR, CDR2 FQNEAQ (reference sequence). The trim removed 4 bases at V and 2 bases at J, leaving 11 bases unmatched. This CDR3 is 17 amino acids long. In DNA form, the CDR3 reads TGTGCCAGCAGCTCAGCAACAGGGGAGGTGGGCAATCAGCCCCAGCATTTT. Protein: CASSSATGEVGNQPQHF.

The chain joins TRBV19 to TRBJ2-1; D remains ambiguous. Germline-derived CDR1 and CDR2 are LNHDA and SQIVND (reference sequence). The germline V and J ends were trimmed by 5 bases and 5 bases, with 13 bases remaining between them. The CDR3 runs to 14 residues. The CDR3 nucleotides read TGTGCCAGTAGTGTCATCGCTGCGAACAATGAGCAGTTCTTC. This gives the protein CASSVIAANNEQFF.

This clonotype has more than one count but fewer than ten. The chain has TRBV3-1 and TRBJ2-2; no clear D gene. From germline, CDR1 is LGHDT and CDR2 YNNKEL (reference sequence). This CDR3 comprises 14 residues. Trimming pared 4 bases from V and 4 bases from J, leaving 10 bases between. The CDR3 region has the DNA TGTGCCAGCAGCCCGCGGATATTCACCGGGGAGCTGTTTTTT. This encodes CASSPRIFTGELFF.

V gene TRBV5-6 combines with J gene TRBJ2-3, with 11 bases identical to TRBD2. The CDR3 is made up of 18 amino acids. Germline CDR1 is SGHDT and CDR2 is YYEEEE. Trimming cost V 4 bases and J 2 bases; bases outside gene matches: 12. The CDR3 spells CASSSPGLAASITDTQYF. The CDR3, as DNA: TGTGCCAGCAGCAGTCCGGGACTAGCGGCTTCTATCACAGATACGCAGTATTTT. Full variable domain (missing parts from reference TRBV5-6 and TRBJ2-3): DAGVTQSPTHLIKTRGQQVTLRCSPKSGHDTVSWYQQALGQGPQFIFQYYEEEERQRGNFPDRFSGHQFPNYSSELNVNALLLGDSALYLCASSSPGLAASITDTQYFGPGTRLTVL.

V gene TRBV20-1 combines with J gene TRBJ1-6; tentative D call: TRBD1 (5 bases). Germline V gene data show CDR1 as DFQATT and CDR2 as SNEGSKA (reference sequence). Trimming removed 2 bases from V and 9 bases from J, with 17 bases in between. This CDR3 comprises 15 residues. Here the CDR3 reads CSARFDSLGSSPLHF. The CDR3 nucleotides are TGCAGTGCTAGATTCGACAGCCTGGGAAGTTCACCCCTCCACTTT.

The V call is TRBV25-1, the J call TRBJ2-6; maybe TRBD2 (6 bases). CDR3 size: 16 residues. The ends were cut back, 4 bases at V and 4 bases at J, with 14 bases in the middle. CDR1 MGHDK and CDR2 SYGVNS come from the germline V gene. The CDR3 loop reads CASSVQRDFGANVLTF. CDR3 bases: TGTGCCAGCAGTGTGCAAAGGGACTTCGGGGCCAACGTCCTGACTTTC.

This rearrangement joins TRBV6-1 to TRBJ1-2, with D uncertain. The V and J ends lost 1 base and 5 bases respectively, with 5 bases between them. Germline lookup yields CDR1 MNHNS and CDR2 SASEGT. The CDR3 is 12 amino acids. In DNA form, the CDR3 reads TGTGCCAGCAGTGAAGGGGAATATGGCTACACCTTC. Protein product: CASSEGEYGYTF.